The clone carrying this TCR beta chain showed up just a few times. The CDR3 loop spans 14 amino acids. CDR1 and CDR2 from the germline V gene are SGHKS and YYEKEE (reference sequence). V was shortened by 5 bases and J by 5 bases, with 14 bases between the two germline ends. Each CDR3 protein is one row after TCRdb ran MiXCR on the RT-PCR reads. The table lists 900,000 to 1,000,000 distinct CDR3 sequences, roughly 18% of them singletons. This sample stems from a study of patients and donors after allogeneic stem cell transplantation. The receptor was derived from a human donor who was either an allogeneic HSCT recipient or a stem cell or donor lymphocyte infusion donor (not recorded which). It is not recorded whose cells these are; they may come from a transplant donor. V is TRBV5-5 and J is TRBJ2-1, with D unresolved. Sequencing used blood, either unsorted or a sorted T cell fraction (not recorded which). CDR3 protein: CASRLVPFNNEQFF. In nucleotides, the CDR3 is TGTGCCAGCAGGCTAGTACCGTTTAACAATGAGCAGTTCTTC.